The rows below give T cell receptor beta chains drawn from one sample of a study of blood T cell repertoires in COVID-19. The method was immunoSEQ multiplex PCR; TCRdb's version includes in-frame clones alone and lacks a portion of them. The sample lists 40,000 to 50,000 clones, less than 80% seen once, with roughly 25% in the top ten. The sequencing sample was made of peripheral blood. These receptors were taken from a man in his 70s with acute or convalescent COVID-19. CDR3s include the opening cysteine and the closing phenylalanine or tryptophan. The order of the fields is V gene, D gene, clone size, J gene, CDR3 DNA, CDR3 protein. D genes are given only for firm matches. A row's size may be missing; if present it is once, few, many or a size class.

v_call: TRBV28
d_call: .
clone_size: .
j_call: TRBJ1-5
cdr3_nt: TGTGCCAGCGAGGAAGGACTCAATCAGCCCCAGCATTTT
cdr3_aa: CASEEGLNQPQHF

v_call: TRBV30
d_call: .
clone_size: .
j_call: TRBJ2-7
cdr3_nt: TGTGCCTGGAGGGCGGGACAGAACTACGAGCAGTACTTC
cdr3_aa: CAWRAGQNYEQYF

v_call: TRBV5-1
d_call: TRBD2
clone_size: .
j_call: TRBJ2-1
cdr3_nt: TGCGCCAGCAGCTGGCGGACTAGCGGGGGGAATGAGCAGTTCTTC
cdr3_aa: CASSWRTSGGNEQFF

v_call: TRBV9
d_call: .
clone_size: .
j_call: TRBJ2-7
cdr3_nt: TGTGCCAGCAGCGTAGCGACGGGCTACGAGCAGTACTTC
cdr3_aa: CASSVATGYEQYF

v_call: TRBV7-2
d_call: TRBD2
clone_size: .
j_call: TRBJ2-7
cdr3_nt: TGTGCCAGCAGCCTTAGCGGGAGGCGCCTAGACGAGCAGTACTTC
cdr3_aa: CASSLSGRRLDEQYF

v_call: TRBV11-3
d_call: .
clone_size: .
j_call: TRBJ1-3
cdr3_nt: TGTGCCAGCAGCTTTTCCAGGGAAAAGCCTGGAAACACCATATATTTT
cdr3_aa: CASSFSREKPGNTIYF

v_call: TRBV18
d_call: TRBD1
clone_size: .
j_call: TRBJ2-6
cdr3_nt: TGTGCCAGCTCACGCCGACAGGGTCCTTACTCTGGGGCCAACGTCCTGACTTTC
cdr3_aa: CASSRRQGPYSGANVLTF

v_call: TRBV2
d_call: TRBD2
clone_size: few
j_call: TRBJ2-3
cdr3_nt: TGTGCCGGCATCACTAGCGGGTCTTGGGATACGCAGTATTTT
cdr3_aa: CAGITSGSWDTQYF

v_call: TRBV5-6
d_call: TRBD1
clone_size: .
j_call: TRBJ1-6
cdr3_nt: TGTGCCAGCAGCCCGCACACAGGGGAACCCCTCCACTTT
cdr3_aa: CASSPHTGEPLHF

v_call: TRBV5-1
d_call: .
clone_size: .
j_call: TRBJ2-7
cdr3_nt: TGCGCCAGCAGCCCCTCGGGGGTGGGATCCTACGAGCAGTACTTC
cdr3_aa: CASSPSGVGSYEQYF

v_call: TRBV12-3/TRBV12-4
d_call: TRBD1
clone_size: .
j_call: TRBJ2-7
cdr3_nt: TGTGCCAGCCGCTCGGGACAGGGAAACGAGCAGTACTTC
cdr3_aa: CASRSGQGNEQYF

v_call: TRBV11-1
d_call: TRBD1
clone_size: .
j_call: TRBJ2-5
cdr3_nt: TGTGCCAGCAGCTTAGTCGGGACAGCAGGGGGGACCCAGTACTTC
cdr3_aa: CASSLVGTAGGTQYF

v_call: TRBV30
d_call: .
clone_size: .
j_call: TRBJ1-4
cdr3_nt: TGTGCCTGGAGTTCCAGCAGGGGATATGAAAAACTGTTTTTT
cdr3_aa: CAWSSSRGYEKLFF

v_call: TRBV6-5
d_call: TRBD1
clone_size: once
j_call: TRBJ1-2
cdr3_nt: TGTGCCAGCAGCTTTACAGGGGGCTCAAACTATGGCTACACCTTC
cdr3_aa: CASSFTGGSNYGYTF

v_call: TRBV28
d_call: .
clone_size: .
j_call: TRBJ2-5
cdr3_nt: TGTGCCATCGGCAAGCTGGGCCCTTTGGCCCGACGGGAGACCCAGTACTTC
cdr3_aa: CAIGKLGPLARRETQYF

v_call: TRBV10-2
d_call: TRBD1
clone_size: once
j_call: TRBJ2-4
cdr3_nt: TGCGCCAGCAGTGTCGGGACAGGTCGAAGGTTGGCCAAAAACATTCAGTACTTC
cdr3_aa: CASSVGTGRRLAKNIQYF

v_call: TRBV10-3
d_call: TRBD1
clone_size: .
j_call: TRBJ1-5
cdr3_nt: TGTGCCATCAGTGCAGGGGTTGGACAGGACGATAGCAATCAGCCCCAGCATTTT
cdr3_aa: CAISAGVGQDDSNQPQHF

v_call: TRBV25-1
d_call: TRBD1
clone_size: many
j_call: TRBJ2-7
cdr3_nt: TGTGCCAGCAGTGGTGGAGGCAGGGGGCGCCCAGCCGAGCAGTACTTC
cdr3_aa: CASSGGGRGRPAEQYF

v_call: TRBV19
d_call: .
clone_size: few
j_call: TRBJ1-3
cdr3_nt: TGTGCCACCTGGGACACTTCAGTCTCTGGAAACACCATATATTTT
cdr3_aa: CATWDTSVSGNTIYF

v_call: TRBV24-1
d_call: .
clone_size: .
j_call: TRBJ2-5
cdr3_nt: TGTGCCACCAGTGGAGGGAACCAAGAGACCCAGTACTTC
cdr3_aa: CATSGGNQETQYF

v_call: TRBV14
d_call: TRBD1
clone_size: few
j_call: TRBJ1-2
cdr3_nt: TGTGCCAGCAGCCCAGGACAGGGCTATGGCTACACCTTC
cdr3_aa: CASSPGQGYGYTF

v_call: TRBV5-1
d_call: .
clone_size: few
j_call: TRBJ1-6
cdr3_nt: TGCGCCAGCAGCCCGGGGACAACGGGGGGTTCACCCCTCCACTTT
cdr3_aa: CASSPGTTGGSPLHF

v_call: TRBV4-3
d_call: TRBD1
clone_size: .
j_call: TRBJ2-7
cdr3_nt: TGCGCCAGCAGCTTCCGGACAGGGGATGAGCAGTACTTC
cdr3_aa: CASSFRTGDEQYF

v_call: TRBV14
d_call: .
clone_size: .
j_call: TRBJ2-4
cdr3_nt: TGTGCCAGCAGCCCGAATTTGGTCGGTTCCAAAAACATTCAGTACTTC
cdr3_aa: CASSPNLVGSKNIQYF

v_call: TRBV7-3
d_call: .
clone_size: once
j_call: TRBJ2-3
cdr3_nt: TGTGCCAGCAGCTTAACGCGGGATAGGGAGAATCCGCAGTATTTT
cdr3_aa: CASSLTRDRENPQYF

v_call: TRBV12-3/TRBV12-4
d_call: .
clone_size: .
j_call: TRBJ2-5
cdr3_nt: TGTGCCAGCAGGACAGACCAAGAGACCCAGTACTTC
cdr3_aa: CASRTDQETQYF

v_call: TRBV7-8
d_call: .
clone_size: .
j_call: TRBJ2-1
cdr3_nt: TGTGCCAGCAGGAAGCAGGTCGGCAATGAGCAGTTCTTC
cdr3_aa: CASRKQVGNEQFF

v_call: TRBV4-3
d_call: .
clone_size: .
j_call: TRBJ2-2
cdr3_nt: TGCGCCAGCAGCCAAGATCGGCTCAGGGGCGGGGAGCTGTTTTTT
cdr3_aa: CASSQDRLRGGELFF

v_call: TRBV19
d_call: TRBD1
clone_size: .
j_call: TRBJ1-3
cdr3_nt: TGTGCCAGTAAGGGACAGGGGCAATTCTCTGGAAACACCATATATTTT
cdr3_aa: CASKGQGQFSGNTIYF

v_call: TRBV12-5
d_call: .
clone_size: medium-sized
j_call: TRBJ2-7
cdr3_nt: TGTGCTAGTGGTCCAACAGGGAGACCTAGGAACGAGCAGTACTTC
cdr3_aa: CASGPTGRPRNEQYF

v_call: TRBV11-2
d_call: .
clone_size: .
j_call: TRBJ2-7
cdr3_nt: TGTGCCAGCAGCTCCTCTAGAGTCGAGCAGTACTTC
cdr3_aa: CASSSSRVEQYF

v_call: TRBV10-3
d_call: TRBD1
clone_size: .
j_call: TRBJ2-1
cdr3_nt: TGTGCCATCAGTGAGTCACAGGGGTACAATGAGCAGTTCTTC
cdr3_aa: CAISESQGYNEQFF

v_call: TRBV18
d_call: .
clone_size: few
j_call: TRBJ2-5
cdr3_nt: TGTGCCAGCTCACCGGCAGGACACAGCAAAGAGACCCAGTACTTC
cdr3_aa: CASSPAGHSKETQYF

v_call: TRBV19
d_call: .
clone_size: .
j_call: TRBJ2-3
cdr3_nt: TGTGCCAGTAGTATAAGGAGCGGTGCTAGCACAGATACGCAGTATTTT
cdr3_aa: CASSIRSGASTDTQYF

v_call: TRBV19
d_call: .
clone_size: .
j_call: TRBJ2-7
cdr3_nt: TGTGCCAGTAGCCTAACACAGGGACGATCCTACGAGCAGTACTTC
cdr3_aa: CASSLTQGRSYEQYF

v_call: TRBV7-3
d_call: TRBD2
clone_size: .
j_call: TRBJ2-3
cdr3_nt: TGTGCCAGCAGCCCGCTCGGACTAGCGGGAGCGGCAGATACGCAGTATTTT
cdr3_aa: CASSPLGLAGAADTQYF

v_call: TRBV28
d_call: TRBD1
clone_size: .
j_call: TRBJ2-7
cdr3_nt: TGTGCCAGCAGTCTCGACAGGGATTTGAGCGAGCAGTACTTC
cdr3_aa: CASSLDRDLSEQYF

v_call: TRBV14
d_call: .
clone_size: .
j_call: TRBJ1-4
cdr3_nt: TGTGCCAGCAGCCAAGATTTGGGGAGTGAAAAACTGTTTTTT
cdr3_aa: CASSQDLGSEKLFF

v_call: TRBV21-1
d_call: .
clone_size: .
j_call: TRBJ2-1
cdr3_nt: TGTGCCAGCCCCCCTGTCTCGAGACTAGCCCACAATGAGCAGTTCTTC
cdr3_aa: CASPPVSRLAHNEQFF

v_call: TRBV15
d_call: TRBD1
clone_size: .
j_call: TRBJ1-5
cdr3_nt: TGTGCCACCAGCAGAGGGGACAGCTACAATCAGCCCCAGCATTTT
cdr3_aa: CATSRGDSYNQPQHF

v_call: TRBV11-2
d_call: TRBD1
clone_size: .
j_call: TRBJ2-7
cdr3_nt: TGTGCCAGCAGCGACCTGAGCCGACAGGGTGGGTTCGACGAGCAGTACTTC
cdr3_aa: CASSDLSRQGGFDEQYF

v_call: TRBV5-1
d_call: .
clone_size: .
j_call: TRBJ1-2
cdr3_nt: TGCGCCAGCAGCTTGGCCGCGGAGGGGTATGGCTACACCTTC
cdr3_aa: CASSLAAEGYGYTF

v_call: TRBV18
d_call: TRBD1
clone_size: .
j_call: TRBJ2-1
cdr3_nt: TGTGCCAGCGGGCGGGACAGGGGGAGGAATGAGCAGTTCTTC
cdr3_aa: CASGRDRGRNEQFF

v_call: TRBV6-5
d_call: TRBD2
clone_size: .
j_call: TRBJ2-5
cdr3_nt: TGTGCCAGCAGTTATACGGCGGGGGGGGAGACCCAGTACTTC
cdr3_aa: CASSYTAGGETQYF

v_call: TRBV2
d_call: .
clone_size: .
j_call: TRBJ2-6
cdr3_nt: TGTGCCAGCAGTGAAGGGCAAGTCGGGGCCAACGTCCTGACTTTC
cdr3_aa: CASSEGQVGANVLTF

v_call: TRBV7-8
d_call: TRBD1
clone_size: .
j_call: TRBJ1-6
cdr3_nt: TGTGCCAGCAGCTCTGCACAGGGGGAGAGTCATTCACCCCTCCACTTT
cdr3_aa: CASSSAQGESHSPLHF

v_call: TRBV7-2
d_call: .
clone_size: .
j_call: TRBJ2-7
cdr3_nt: TGTGCCAGCAGCTTAGTTGGACTCTCCGAGCAGTACTTC
cdr3_aa: CASSLVGLSEQYF

v_call: TRBV5-1
d_call: TRBD1
clone_size: .
j_call: TRBJ2-1
cdr3_nt: TGCGCCAGCAGCTTAACAGGGGGCTCCTACAATGAGCAGTTCTTC
cdr3_aa: CASSLTGGSYNEQFF

v_call: TRBV6-1
d_call: .
clone_size: .
j_call: TRBJ1-1
cdr3_nt: TGTGCCAGCAGTGAAGTTAATGGGGGGACTGAAGCTTTCTTT
cdr3_aa: CASSEVNGGTEAFF

v_call: TRBV19
d_call: TRBD1
clone_size: few
j_call: TRBJ1-2
cdr3_nt: TGTGCCAGTAGGGGGTCGTCGATACGGGCAGGGGGCGCCTATGGCTACACCTTC
cdr3_aa: CASRGSSIRAGGAYGYTF

v_call: TRBV7-9
d_call: .
clone_size: once
j_call: TRBJ1-6
cdr3_nt: TGTGCCAGCAGCTTAGGACGCTTGGCCCCGGGTTATAATTCACCCCTCCACTTT
cdr3_aa: CASSLGRLAPGYNSPLHF

v_call: TRBV19
d_call: TRBD1
clone_size: .
j_call: TRBJ2-3
cdr3_nt: TGTGCCAGTAGTAGATGGACAGGGGGCACAGATACGCAGTATTTT
cdr3_aa: CASSRWTGGTDTQYF

v_call: TRBV10-3
d_call: TRBD2
clone_size: .
j_call: TRBJ2-7
cdr3_nt: TGTGCCATCAGTGAGGCCAGCGGGAGAGGGGCCTACGAGCAGTACTTC
cdr3_aa: CAISEASGRGAYEQYF

v_call: TRBV3-1/TRBV3-2
d_call: TRBD1
clone_size: .
j_call: TRBJ1-1
cdr3_nt: TGTGCCAGCAGGAAACAGGGGGGGGCGAACACTGAAGCTTTCTTT
cdr3_aa: CASRKQGGANTEAFF

v_call: TRBV11-1
d_call: .
clone_size: .
j_call: TRBJ1-2
cdr3_nt: TGTGCCAGCAGCCCCGGCAGGGGCGTCAGCTATGGCTACACCTTC
cdr3_aa: CASSPGRGVSYGYTF